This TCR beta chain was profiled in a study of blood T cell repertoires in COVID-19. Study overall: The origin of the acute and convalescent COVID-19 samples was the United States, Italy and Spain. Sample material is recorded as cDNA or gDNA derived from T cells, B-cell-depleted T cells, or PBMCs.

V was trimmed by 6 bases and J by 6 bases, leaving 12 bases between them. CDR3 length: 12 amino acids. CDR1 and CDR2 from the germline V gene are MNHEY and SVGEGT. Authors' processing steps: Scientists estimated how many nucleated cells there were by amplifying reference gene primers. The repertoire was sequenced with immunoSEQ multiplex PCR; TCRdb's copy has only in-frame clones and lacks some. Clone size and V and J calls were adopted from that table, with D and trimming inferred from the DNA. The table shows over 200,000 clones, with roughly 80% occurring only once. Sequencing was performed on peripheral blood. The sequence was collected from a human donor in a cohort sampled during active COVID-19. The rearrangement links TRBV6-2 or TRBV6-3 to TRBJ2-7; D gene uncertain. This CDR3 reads CASSLVPTEQYF. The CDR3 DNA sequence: TGTGCCAGCAGCTTAGTCCCCACCGAGCAGTACTTC.